These T cell receptor beta chains were read from a single sample in a study of naive and memory T cell subsets. One entry per CDR3 protein, called by TCRdb with MiXCR from the 5' RACE reads. The data contain more than 45,000 distinct CDR3 sequences, about 7% of them seen just once; the ten biggest clones take up 9% to 10%. Every receptor here comes from a male donor in good health. Both conserved end residues are part of each CDR3. D genes are given only for firm matches. Clone size is not always given. Where it is, it says once, few, many or a class for expanded clones.

J | V | size | D | CDR3 | DNA
TRBJ2-3 | TRBV11-2 | few | TRBD2 | CASSFSSGSVRDTQYF | TGTGCCAGCAGCTTTTCTAGCGGGAGCGTTAGGGATACGCAGTATTTT
TRBJ1-2 | TRBV7-2 | many | - | CASSLVGSYGYTF | TGTGCCAGCAGCTTAGTAGGGTCCTATGGCTACACCTTC
TRBJ2-7 | TRBV3-1 | - | TRBD2 | CASSQDGSGRVHEQYF | TGTGCCAGCAGCCAAGACGGTAGCGGGAGGGTCCACGAGCAGTACTTC
TRBJ1-1 | TRBV3-1 | many | - | CASSQGKGFDTEAFF | TGTGCCAGCAGCCAAGGGAAGGGGTTCGACACTGAAGCTTTCTTT
TRBJ1-4 | TRBV18 | - | - | CASSPLGGAPNEKLFF | TGTGCCAGCTCACCGCTGGGGGGTGCTCCTAATGAAAAACTGTTTTTT
TRBJ2-5 | TRBV5-4 | few | TRBD2 | CASSLDSGGAKTQYF | TGTGCCAGCAGCTTGGATAGCGGGGGGGCCAAGACCCAGTACTTC
TRBJ1-5 | TRBV19 | few | TRBD1 | CATKGQGEQPQHF | TGTGCCACCAAGGGACAGGGTGAACAGCCCCAGCATTTT
TRBJ2-1 | TRBV5-1 | many | TRBD2 | CASSLLAGVGEQFF | TGCGCCAGCAGCTTACTAGCGGGAGTAGGTGAGCAGTTCTTC
TRBJ1-2 | TRBV5-1 | many | - | CASSLGLEIYGYTF | TGCGCCAGCAGCTTGGGACTCGAGATCTATGGCTACACCTTC
TRBJ1-3 | TRBV29-1 | - | - | CSVDTGTWSGNTIYF | TGCAGCGTGGATACAGGGACTTGGTCTGGAAACACCATATATTTT
TRBJ1-2 | TRBV7-9 | - | - | CASSSPQGQALF | TGTGCCAGCAGCTCCCCCCAGGGACAAGCACTATTC
TRBJ2-5 | TRBV19 | - | - | CASSARQDLLMTQYF | TGTGCCAGTAGTGCCCGCCAGGACCTGCTTATGACCCAGTACTTC
TRBJ2-2 | TRBV13 | medium-sized | TRBD1 | CASSLEILDRERTGELFF | TGTGCCAGCAGCTTAGAGATTCTGGACAGGGAAAGGACCGGGGAGCTGTTTTTT
TRBJ1-2 | TRBV14 | - | TRBD1 | CASSLRRVGGSYTF | TGTGCCAGCAGCCTCAGGCGGGTAGGGGGCAGCTACACCTTC
TRBJ2-1 | TRBV29-1 | many | - | CSVSHGLATAVGGEQFF | TGCAGCGTTTCTCACGGGTTGGCAACCGCGGTTGGCGGTGAGCAGTTCTTC
TRBJ2-1 | TRBV20-1 | - | - | CSARDSIRGVSYNEQFF | TGCAGTGCTAGAGATAGTATACGGGGAGTCTCCTACAATGAGCAGTTCTTC
TRBJ1-2 | TRBV7-9 | - | - | CASSFSTNYGYTF | TGTGCCAGCAGCTTCAGTACTAACTATGGCTACACCTTC
TRBJ2-3 | TRBV5-4 | many | TRBD2 | CASSEEQTSGVWTDTQYF | TGTGCCAGCAGCGAAGAGCAGACTAGCGGGGTGTGGACAGATACGCAGTATTTT
TRBJ1-4 | TRBV6-5 | many | - | CASSYSGQGDEKLFF | TGTGCCAGCAGTTACTCGGGGCAGGGAGATGAAAAACTGTTTTTT
TRBJ2-3 | TRBV2 | - | TRBD2 | CASSVLGGADTQYF | TGTGCCAGCAGTGTGTTGGGAGGGGCAGATACGCAGTATTTT
TRBJ1-5 | TRBV27 | - | - | CASSLSSGRNQPQHF | TGTGCCAGCAGTTTAAGCTCCGGAAGAAATCAGCCCCAGCATTTT
TRBJ2-7 | TRBV7-9 | many | - | CASSLESGGWYEQYF | TGTGCCAGCAGCTTAGAGTCTGGGGGCTGGTACGAGCAGTACTTC
TRBJ2-5 | TRBV3-1 | many | - | CASSQLMWAEGETQYF | TGTGCCAGCAGCCAACTAATGTGGGCGGAGGGCGAGACCCAGTACTTC
TRBJ2-6 | TRBV18 | - | TRBD1 | CDSPETGYRANVLTF | TGTGACAGCCCAGAGACAGGGTATAGAGCCAACGTCCTGACTTTC
TRBJ1-6 | TRBV12-3/TRBV12-4 | - | - | CASSFGWQNNSPLHF | TGTGCCAGCAGTTTCGGGTGGCAAAATAATTCACCCCTCCACTTT
TRBJ2-4 | TRBV27 | few | - | CASRGAAKNIQYF | TGTGCCAGCAGGGGGGCGGCCAAAAACATTCAGTACTTC
TRBJ2-5 | TRBV29-1 | few | TRBD1 | CSVLQGSQETQYF | TGCAGCGTGTTACAGGGGTCTCAGGAGACCCAGTACTTC
TRBJ2-7 | TRBV6-2/TRBV6-3 | few | - | CASSYSTYEQYF | TGTGCCAGCAGTTACTCGACGTACGAGCAGTACTTC
TRBJ2-5 | TRBV7-9 | many | TRBD2 | CASSIPGLAAQETQYF | TGTGCCAGCAGCATTCCGGGACTAGCGGCACAAGAGACCCAGTACTTC
TRBJ2-5 | TRBV29-1 | few | TRBD1 | CSVDSQGQGTETQYF | TGCAGCGTTGATTCCCAGGGACAGGGCACGGAGACCCAGTACTTC
TRBJ1-2 | TRBV6-5 | few | TRBD1 | CASSFGTGTGGVNYGYTF | TGTGCCAGCAGTTTTGGGACTGGGACAGGGGGAGTTAACTATGGCTACACCTTC
TRBJ1-1 | TRBV7-2 | few | - | CASSSTGTEPEAFF | TGTGCCAGCAGCTCCACCGGGACGGAACCTGAAGCTTTCTTT
TRBJ2-2 | TRBV20-1 | - | - | CSASGGTGELFF | TGCAGTGCTAGTGGAGGCACCGGGGAGCTGTTTTTT
TRBJ2-1 | TRBV7-9 | many | - | CASRPSDEQFF | TGTGCCAGCAGGCCTAGCGATGAGCAGTTCTTC
TRBJ1-1 | TRBV27 | many | - | CASSPLGGGTEAFF | TGTGCCAGCAGCCCCCTGGGAGGGGGCACTGAAGCTTTCTTT
TRBJ2-5 | TRBV7-8 | few | TRBD2 | CASSFLTSGGARETQYF | TGTGCCAGCAGCTTTTTGACTAGCGGGGGGGCCCGTGAGACCCAGTACTTC
TRBJ2-5 | TRBV10-3 | - | TRBD1 | CAIGTGGSETQYF | TGTGCCATCGGGACAGGGGGCTCAGAGACCCAGTACTTC
TRBJ2-5 | TRBV5-1 | many | TRBD1 | CASSLDRGETQYF | TGCGCCAGCAGCTTGGACAGGGGGGAGACCCAGTACTTC
TRBJ2-3 | TRBV3-1 | many | - | CASSQVGGDSTDTQYF | TGTGCCAGCAGCCAAGTAGGCGGGGATAGCACAGATACGCAGTATTTT
TRBJ2-4 | TRBV6-5 | - | - | CASSYPTALAKNIQYF | TGTGCCAGCAGTTACCCGACAGCTCTAGCCAAAAACATTCAGTACTTC
TRBJ2-3 | TRBV7-9 | - | - | CASSLGGEYSGTDTQYF | TGTGCCAGCAGCTTAGGGGGCGAGTACTCCGGCACAGATACGCAGTATTTT
TRBJ2-2 | TRBV7-9 | few | - | CASSPPGARDTGELFF | TGTGCCAGCAGCCCCCCAGGGGCGCGAGACACCGGGGAGCTGTTTTTT
TRBJ2-2 | TRBV7-8 | - | TRBD2 | CASSPLRLAGAGTGELFF | TGTGCCAGCAGCCCCCTAAGGCTAGCGGGGGCAGGGACCGGGGAGCTGTTTTTT
TRBJ2-2 | TRBV2 | few | - | CASRELTGFTGELFF | TGTGCCAGCAGAGAACTTACAGGATTCACCGGGGAGCTGTTTTTT
TRBJ1-1 | TRBV5-6 | many | - | CASSLGGTGYTEAFF | TGTGCCAGCAGCTTGGGAGGGACCGGGTACACTGAAGCTTTCTTT
TRBJ2-5 | TRBV2 | - | - | CASRGGGGQETQYF | TGTGCCAGCAGAGGGGGGGGGGGCCAAGAGACCCAGTACTTC
TRBJ2-7 | TRBV12-3/TRBV12-4 | many | - | CASRTSGTPGYEQYF | TGTGCCAGCCGAACCTCCGGGACCCCCGGCTACGAGCAGTACTTC
TRBJ1-1 | TRBV6-5 | many | - | CASSYHPLAQGTLAFF | TGTGCCAGCAGTTACCACCCATTAGCACAGGGCACTTTAGCTTTCTTT
TRBJ2-3 | TRBV5-4 | - | - | CASSLRNTDTQYF | TGTGCCAGCAGCTTACGAAACACAGATACGCAGTATTTT
TRBJ2-1 | TRBV4-2 | - | TRBD2 | CASSQGALTRGGRYNEQFF | TGTGCCAGCAGCCAAGGGGCCCTAACGCGGGGGGGACGGTACAATGAGCAGTTCTTC
TRBJ2-1 | TRBV20-1 | - | TRBD2 | CSAREVHSGGSYNEQFF | TGCAGTGCTAGAGAGGTCCACAGCGGGGGCTCCTACAATGAGCAGTTCTTC
TRBJ2-1 | TRBV7-8 | few | TRBD1 | CASSARDRGIDEQFF | TGTGCCAGCAGCGCACGGGACAGGGGTATTGATGAGCAGTTCTTC